Listed below are T cell receptor beta chains from one sample, sequenced in a study of control samples from healthy donors and cancer patients. The assay was immunoSEQ multiplex PCR, and TCRdb's table has in-frame clones only and misses some. Counted here are around 100,000 clones, roughly 87% occurring once; the ten biggest clones make up under 20%. The sample comprised blood. The receptors derive from a woman aged 50 to 60 in good health. Each CDR3 is given with its conserved first and last residue. Fields, in order: V gene, D gene, clone size, J gene, CDR3 DNA, CDR3 protein. D genes are given only for firm matches. Some rows have no size entry. The others give once, few or many, or a class for an expanded clone.

V gene: TRBV7-9; D gene: TRBD1; clone size: .; J gene: TRBJ1-2; CDR3 DNA: TGTGCCAGCAGCTTAGTCGGGACAGGGCTTGGGGGCTACACCTTC; CDR3 protein: CASSLVGTGLGGYTF
V gene: TRBV19; D gene: .; clone size: .; J gene: TRBJ2-6; CDR3 DNA: TGTGCCAGTAACAGAGTTAGCTCTGGGGCCAACGTCCTGACTTTC; CDR3 protein: CASNRVSSGANVLTF
V gene: TRBV7-6; D gene: .; clone size: .; J gene: TRBJ2-1; CDR3 DNA: TGTGCCAGCAGCCCCCCGGGGACTGAAGCCTACAATGAGCAGTTCTTC; CDR3 protein: CASSPPGTEAYNEQFF
V gene: TRBV5-1; D gene: TRBD2; clone size: once; J gene: TRBJ2-5; CDR3 DNA: TGCGCCAGCAGCTTGGGGACTAGCTGGGAACAAGAGACCCAGTACTTC; CDR3 protein: CASSLGTSWEQETQYF
V gene: TRBV7-8; D gene: .; clone size: .; J gene: TRBJ2-7; CDR3 DNA: TGTGCCAGCAGCCCTCCCCAAGGGCGAACTGCCTCCTACGAGCAGTACTTC; CDR3 protein: CASSPPQGRTASYEQYF
V gene: TRBV5-1; D gene: TRBD1; clone size: .; J gene: TRBJ1-2; CDR3 DNA: TGCGCCAGCAGGCCTCCGGGACAGGGGGACTATGGCTACACCTTC; CDR3 protein: CASRPPGQGDYGYTF
V gene: TRBV7-3; D gene: .; clone size: .; J gene: TRBJ2-5; CDR3 DNA: TGTGCCAGCAGCTTAAGTATGCAAGAGACCCAGTACTTC; CDR3 protein: CASSLSMQETQYF
V gene: TRBV7-2; D gene: .; clone size: .; J gene: TRBJ2-3; CDR3 DNA: TGTGCCAGCAGCTTAGGACGACTCCGCACAGATACGCAGTATTTT; CDR3 protein: CASSLGRLRTDTQYF
V gene: TRBV11-3; D gene: TRBD2; clone size: few; J gene: TRBJ2-2; CDR3 DNA: TGTGCCAGCAGCTCCTTAGCGGGAGGGCCTATCGGGGAGCTGTTTTTT; CDR3 protein: CASSSLAGGPIGELFF
V gene: TRBV30; D gene: .; clone size: .; J gene: TRBJ1-2; CDR3 DNA: TGTGCCTGGAGTACATCAGATGCTGGCTACACCTTC; CDR3 protein: CAWSTSDAGYTF
V gene: TRBV6-2/TRBV6-3; D gene: .; clone size: .; J gene: TRBJ1-4; CDR3 DNA: TGTGCCAGCAGTTATACTGGACGGGACGGAAAACTGTTTTTT; CDR3 protein: CASSYTGRDGKLFF
V gene: TRBV11-2; D gene: .; clone size: .; J gene: TRBJ2-7; CDR3 DNA: TGTGCCAGCAGCCTCCCGATGGCCTACGAGCAGTACTTC; CDR3 protein: CASSLPMAYEQYF
V gene: TRBV11-3; D gene: .; clone size: .; J gene: TRBJ2-5; CDR3 DNA: TGTGCCAGCAGCTTGAACCAAGAGACCCAGTACTTC; CDR3 protein: CASSLNQETQYF
V gene: TRBV3-1/TRBV3-2; D gene: .; clone size: .; J gene: TRBJ2-7; CDR3 DNA: TGTGCCAGCAGCCAAGACCTCTCCTACGAGCAGTACTTC; CDR3 protein: CASSQDLSYEQYF
V gene: TRBV2; D gene: .; clone size: .; J gene: TRBJ1-1; CDR3 DNA: TGTGCCAGCACAGTGGGGGTCACTGAAGCTTTCTTT; CDR3 protein: CASTVGVTEAFF
V gene: TRBV19; D gene: .; clone size: .; J gene: TRBJ2-7; CDR3 DNA: TGTGCCAGTAGGTTCCCAGGGGCGATCTCCTACGAGCAGTACTTC; CDR3 protein: CASRFPGAISYEQYF
V gene: TRBV6-5; D gene: .; clone size: once; J gene: TRBJ1-4; CDR3 DNA: TGTGCCAGCAGTTACAGGCCGGGGAGCGGTAATGAAAAACTGTTTTTT; CDR3 protein: CASSYRPGSGNEKLFF
V gene: TRBV3-1/TRBV3-2; D gene: .; clone size: .; J gene: TRBJ2-7; CDR3 DNA: TGTGCCAGCAGCCAAGATGTTACCCGGGCATCCTACGAGCAGTACTTC; CDR3 protein: CASSQDVTRASYEQYF
V gene: TRBV6-2/TRBV6-3; D gene: .; clone size: .; J gene: TRBJ1-4; CDR3 DNA: TGTGCCAGCAGTACCCGTCGAGGAGAAAAACTGTTTTTT; CDR3 protein: CASSTRRGEKLFF
V gene: TRBV19; D gene: .; clone size: once; J gene: TRBJ1-5; CDR3 DNA: TGTGCCAGTAGTTGGGGGCAGGGCAGTCAGCCCCAGCATTTT; CDR3 protein: CASSWGQGSQPQHF
V gene: TRBV9; D gene: TRBD2; clone size: once; J gene: TRBJ2-5; CDR3 DNA: TGTGCCAGCAGCGTAGGAGGACTAGCGGGGGGCTTGGAGACCCAGTACTTC; CDR3 protein: CASSVGGLAGGLETQYF
V gene: TRBV4-1; D gene: .; clone size: .; J gene: TRBJ1-1; CDR3 DNA: TGCGCCAGCAGCAATCGCGCCGCTGAAGCTTTCTTT; CDR3 protein: CASSNRAAEAFF
V gene: TRBV4-1; D gene: .; clone size: .; J gene: TRBJ2-1; CDR3 DNA: TGCGCCAGCAGCCAAATGGTTGGTGAGCAGTTCTTC; CDR3 protein: CASSQMVGEQFF
V gene: TRBV7-9; D gene: .; clone size: .; J gene: TRBJ1-1; CDR3 DNA: TGTGCCAGCAGCTCCCGCGACCGGGACAAGAACACTGAAGCTTTCTTT; CDR3 protein: CASSSRDRDKNTEAFF
V gene: TRBV12-3/TRBV12-4; D gene: .; clone size: once; J gene: TRBJ2-7; CDR3 DNA: TGTGCCAGCAGCAGGGCCTACGAGCAGTACTTC; CDR3 protein: CASSRAYEQYF
V gene: TRBV10-3; D gene: .; clone size: .; J gene: TRBJ2-3; CDR3 DNA: TGTGCCATCAGTTTTCTCACCGGTAGAGGATCAGTTAGCACAGATACGCAGTATTTT; CDR3 protein: CAISFLTGRGSVSTDTQYF
V gene: TRBV3-1/TRBV3-2; D gene: .; clone size: .; J gene: TRBJ2-5; CDR3 DNA: TGTGCCGTTAGAACAGGGAGGGTAGAGACCCAGTACTTC; CDR3 protein: CAVRTGRVETQYF
V gene: TRBV19; D gene: TRBD2; clone size: .; J gene: TRBJ2-1; CDR3 DNA: TGTGCCAGTAGTATATGGGGCGGGGGATCCTACAATGAGCAGTTCTTC; CDR3 protein: CASSIWGGGSYNEQFF
V gene: TRBV27; D gene: TRBD1; clone size: .; J gene: TRBJ2-3; CDR3 DNA: TGCAAGCCCAGACAGGGGCCCACAGATACGCAGTATTTT; CDR3 protein: CKPRQGPTDTQYF
V gene: TRBV14; D gene: .; clone size: .; J gene: TRBJ1-6; CDR3 DNA: TGTGCCAGCAGCCAAGATCGATCACCCCTCCACTTT; CDR3 protein: CASSQDRSPLHF
V gene: TRBV12-3/TRBV12-4; D gene: .; clone size: .; J gene: TRBJ1-5; CDR3 DNA: TGTGCCAGCACCCCAGGGGTATATCAGCCCCAGCATTTT; CDR3 protein: CASTPGVYQPQHF
V gene: TRBV7-2; D gene: .; clone size: few; J gene: TRBJ1-1; CDR3 DNA: TGTGCCAGCAGCCCCTTGACAACCCGGGGCGAAGCTTTCTTT; CDR3 protein: CASSPLTTRGEAFF
V gene: TRBV18; D gene: .; clone size: .; J gene: TRBJ1-5; CDR3 DNA: TGTGCCAGCTCACCTAATACGGCGCTGTATAATCAGCCCCAGCATTTT; CDR3 protein: CASSPNTALYNQPQHF
V gene: TRBV5-1; D gene: TRBD1; clone size: .; J gene: TRBJ2-1; CDR3 DNA: TGCGCCAGCAGCTCGGCCGGGACAGGGCTCCATGAGCAGTTCTTC; CDR3 protein: CASSSAGTGLHEQFF
V gene: TRBV24-1; D gene: TRBD2; clone size: .; J gene: TRBJ2-1; CDR3 DNA: TGTGCCACCAGTGATCTAGCGGGAGACGTTTTGGATGAGCAGTTCTTC; CDR3 protein: CATSDLAGDVLDEQFF
V gene: TRBV25-1; D gene: .; clone size: .; J gene: TRBJ1-5; CDR3 DNA: TGTGCCAGCAGTGCGGGACACACATTCGAGCCCCAGCATTTT; CDR3 protein: CASSAGHTFEPQHF
V gene: TRBV5-1; D gene: TRBD1; clone size: .; J gene: TRBJ1-1; CDR3 DNA: TGCGCCAGCCTGGAAGGGACAGTAGGGGCTGAAGCTTTCTTT; CDR3 protein: CASLEGTVGAEAFF
V gene: TRBV7-8; D gene: TRBD1; clone size: .; J gene: TRBJ2-7; CDR3 DNA: TGTGCCAGCAGCTATGGGGACAGGATCACCGAGCAGTACTTC; CDR3 protein: CASSYGDRITEQYF
V gene: TRBV5-1; D gene: TRBD1; clone size: once; J gene: TRBJ2-1; CDR3 DNA: TGCGCCAGCAGCTTCGAGACAGGGGGCAATGAGCAGTTCTTC; CDR3 protein: CASSFETGGNEQFF
V gene: TRBV30; D gene: .; clone size: .; J gene: TRBJ2-5; CDR3 DNA: TGTGCCTGGAGGGAGTCTTGGGGGACCCAGTACTTC; CDR3 protein: CAWRESWGTQYF
V gene: TRBV3-1/TRBV3-2; D gene: .; clone size: few; J gene: TRBJ1-1; CDR3 DNA: TGTGCCAGCAGCCAAGGTGGCCTGGAAGCTTTCTTT; CDR3 protein: CASSQGGLEAFF
V gene: TRBV30; D gene: TRBD2; clone size: .; J gene: TRBJ2-1; CDR3 DNA: TGTGCCTGGAGACAGCGGGGTTACAATGAGCAGTTCTTC; CDR3 protein: CAWRQRGYNEQFF
V gene: TRBV14; D gene: .; clone size: .; J gene: TRBJ1-4; CDR3 DNA: TGTGCCAGCAGCCCTGGCGGTCTGGGGGCAAGGGAAAAACTGTTTTTT; CDR3 protein: CASSPGGLGAREKLFF
V gene: TRBV2; D gene: .; clone size: .; J gene: TRBJ1-2; CDR3 DNA: TGTGCCAGCAGTGTCCAGAGTTTAAGGGATGGCTACACCTTC; CDR3 protein: CASSVQSLRDGYTF
V gene: TRBV6-5; D gene: .; clone size: once; J gene: TRBJ1-1; CDR3 DNA: TGTGCCAGCAGTTACGTAGTGAACACTGAAGCTTTCTTT; CDR3 protein: CASSYVVNTEAFF
V gene: TRBV30; D gene: .; clone size: .; J gene: TRBJ1-1; CDR3 DNA: TGTGCCTGGATGAGCTGGGGGGGGGCTGAAGCTTTCTTT; CDR3 protein: CAWMSWGGAEAFF
V gene: TRBV28; D gene: .; clone size: .; J gene: TRBJ1-2; CDR3 DNA: TGTGCCAGCAGCTCGGCCCATTATGGCTACACCTTC; CDR3 protein: CASSSAHYGYTF
V gene: TRBV5-1; D gene: .; clone size: .; J gene: TRBJ2-5; CDR3 DNA: TGCGCCAGCAGCCCCGGTGGGGTTGCGGGAGAGACCCAGTACTTC; CDR3 protein: CASSPGGVAGETQYF
V gene: TRBV11-3; D gene: TRBD2; clone size: .; J gene: TRBJ2-1; CDR3 DNA: TGTGCCAGCAGCTATAGCGGGGGGGCAGGAGGTGAGCAGTTCTTC; CDR3 protein: CASSYSGGAGGEQFF
V gene: TRBV30; D gene: .; clone size: .; J gene: TRBJ2-7; CDR3 DNA: TGTGCCTGGAGTGCCGGGCCCACCACCACCTACGAGCAGTACTTC; CDR3 protein: CAWSAGPTTTYEQYF
V gene: TRBV5-6; D gene: TRBD1; clone size: .; J gene: TRBJ2-1; CDR3 DNA: TGTGCCAGCAGCGGTAGGGGACAGTCCTACAATGAGCAGTTCTTC; CDR3 protein: CASSGRGQSYNEQFF
V gene: TRBV30; D gene: .; clone size: .; J gene: TRBJ1-2; CDR3 DNA: TGTGCCTGGAGTGTCTTCGAGGGCAGCTATGGCTACACCTTC; CDR3 protein: CAWSVFEGSYGYTF
V gene: TRBV14; D gene: .; clone size: .; J gene: TRBJ1-4; CDR3 DNA: TGTGCCAGCAGCAGATTCGCGGGCAGGGTTAATGAAAAACTGTTTTTT; CDR3 protein: CASSRFAGRVNEKLFF